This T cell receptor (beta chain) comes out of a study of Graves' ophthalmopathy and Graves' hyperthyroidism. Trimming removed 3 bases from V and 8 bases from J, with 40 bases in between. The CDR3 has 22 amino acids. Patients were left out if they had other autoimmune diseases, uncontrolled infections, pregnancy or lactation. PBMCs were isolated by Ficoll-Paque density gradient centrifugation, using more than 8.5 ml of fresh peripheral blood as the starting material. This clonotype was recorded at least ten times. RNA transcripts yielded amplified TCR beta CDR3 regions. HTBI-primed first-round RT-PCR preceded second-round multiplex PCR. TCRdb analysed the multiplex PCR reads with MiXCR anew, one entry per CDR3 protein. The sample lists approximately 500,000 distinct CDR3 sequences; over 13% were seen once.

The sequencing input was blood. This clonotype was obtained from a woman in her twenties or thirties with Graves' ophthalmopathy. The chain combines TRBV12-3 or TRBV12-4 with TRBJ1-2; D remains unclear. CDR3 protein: CASSFPSIQTREEVRPEEGYTF. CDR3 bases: TGTGCCAGCAGTTTCCCGTCCATACAGACCCGAGAAGAGGTCAGACCCGAGGAGGGCTACACCTTC.